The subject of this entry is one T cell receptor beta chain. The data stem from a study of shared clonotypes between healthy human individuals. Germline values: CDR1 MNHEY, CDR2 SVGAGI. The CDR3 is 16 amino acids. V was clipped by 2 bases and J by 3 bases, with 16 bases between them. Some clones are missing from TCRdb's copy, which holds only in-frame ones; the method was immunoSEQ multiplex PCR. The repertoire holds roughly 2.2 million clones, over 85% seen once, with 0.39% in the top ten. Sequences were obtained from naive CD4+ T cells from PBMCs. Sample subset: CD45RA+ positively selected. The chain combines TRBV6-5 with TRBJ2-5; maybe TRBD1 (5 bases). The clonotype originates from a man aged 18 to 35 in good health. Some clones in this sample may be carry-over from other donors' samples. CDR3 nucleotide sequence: TGTGCCAGCAGTTACGCATCCGCAGGGCACAAAGAGACCCAGTACTTC. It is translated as CASSYASAGHKETQYF.